These 19 T cell receptor beta chains came from one sample sequenced in a study of T cell repertoires in cytomegalovirus infection (dated by TCRdb to about 2019). The sample was run on an Illumina HiSeq 1500. The raw public reads went through TCRdb reprocessing: fastp at Q25, MiXCR clone calling, in-frame beta chains kept. Each CDR3 protein gets just one entry, which takes the most common genes and DNA from the rows behind it. For this sample there are 200,000 to 300,000 distinct CDR3 sequences; roughly 12% appear just once. The ten largest account for approximately 1.6% of the sample. Source material: PBMCs. These receptors originate from a human donor in good health (CMV status not recorded). Some clones in this sample may be carry-over from other donors' samples.

The table lists this clonotype with a few counts. The V and J genes are TRBV19 and TRBJ2-7, with TRBD2 as a possible D gene (7 bases). V lost 6 bases, J lost 2 bases, and 11 bases lay in between. This CDR3 has 13 residues. Germline assignment: CDR1 LNHDA and CDR2 SQIVND (reference sequence). CDR3 DNA: TGTGCCAGTAGGGGGGGGGCCGCCTACGAGCAGTACTTC. It translates to CASRGGAAYEQYF. The variable domain in full, completed from reference TRBV19 and TRBJ2-7, reads DGGITQSPKYLFRKEGQNVTLSCEQNLNHDAMYWYRQDPGQGLRLIYYSQIVNDFQKGDIAEGYSVSREKKESFPLTVTSAQKNPTAFYLCASRGGAAYEQYFGPGTRLTVT.

This clonotype was counted ten times or more. The gene calls are TRBV12-3 or TRBV12-4 and TRBJ1-1; possible D gene TRBD1, 5 bases. This CDR3 has 13 residues. V was shortened by 7 bases and J by 4 bases, with 13 bases between the two germline ends. The CDR3 bases are TGTGCCAGCATCAAGGGACGGAGCACTGAAGCTTTCTTT. Amino acids: CASIKGRSTEAFF.

In this sample, this clonotype turned up a few times. The V call is TRBV5-1, the J call TRBJ1-5, with a tentative D call TRBD1 (6 bases). The CDR3 sequence is 17 residues long. CDR1 SGHRS and CDR2 YFSETQ come from the germline V gene. V lost 1 base to trimming and J lost 2 bases, with 16 bases between them. The CDR3: CASSLNRVVQGNQPQHF. CDR3 coding DNA: TGCGCCAGCAGCTTGAACAGGGTAGTTCAGGGCAATCAGCCCCAGCATTTT. Supplemented by reference TRBV5-1 and TRBJ1-5, the full variable domain reads KAGVTQTPRYLIKTRGQQVTLSCSPISGHRSVSWYQQTPGQGLQFLFEYFSETQRNKGNFPGRFSGRQFSNSRSEMNVSTLELGDSALYLCASSLNRVVQGNQPQHFGDGTRLSIL.

There are many counts of this clonotype. V gene TRBV3-1 combines with J gene TRBJ1-2, with D hard to call. Germline V gene data show CDR1 as LGHDT and CDR2 as YNNKEL (reference sequence). Trimming took off 0 bases at V and 2 bases at J, with 4 bases between the two ends. The CDR3 spans 13 residues. The CDR3 loop is CASSQEPNYGYTF. The CDR3 coding sequence is TGTGCCAGCAGCCAAGAGCCCAACTATGGCTACACCTTC.

At least ten counts were recorded for this clonotype. This chain connects TRBV7-3 to TRBJ2-6; TRBD2 matches at 11 bases. CDR1 SGHTA and CDR2 FQGTGA come from the germline V gene. V shed 2 bases and J 0 bases; nucleotides not matched to a gene: 12. The CDR3 totals 21 residues. The CDR3 sequence is CASSLLTSGGHKSSGANVLTF. CDR3 nucleotides: TGTGCCAGCAGCTTACTAACTAGCGGGGGCCATAAAAGCTCTGGGGCCAACGTCCTGACTTTC.

This clonotype was counted ten times or more. The chain recombines TRBV6-5 with TRBJ1-3, with no clear D. The CDR3 totals 17 residues. Trimming took 0 bases from V and 0 from J, leaving 12 bases between them. Germline CDR1 is MNHEY and CDR2 is SVGAGI. The chain's CDR3 is CASSYSGRIGSGNTIYF. CDR3 bases: TGTGCCAGCAGTTACTCAGGCAGGATCGGCTCTGGAAACACCATATATTTT.

The CDR3 spells CASRFSGGSYNEQFF. The CDR3 region has the DNA TGTGCCAGCAGGTTTAGCGGGGGCTCCTACAATGAGCAGTTCTTC. The chain is built from TRBV6-2 or TRBV6-3 and TRBJ2-1; 9 bases map to TRBD2. This CDR3 is 15 amino acids long. Per the germline V gene, CDR1 is MNHEY and CDR2 is SVGEGT. The J segment lost 0 bases and the V segment lost 6 bases, leaving 3 bases of the junction unmatched.

The chain carries TRBV2 and TRBJ2-7; 8 bases line up with TRBD1. The J segment lost 6 bases and the V segment lost 8 bases, leaving 12 bases of the junction unmatched. CDR1 is SNHLY, CDR2 FYNNEI, per germline. The CDR3 is made up of 14 amino acids. The CDR3 is CASGPPRGLREQYF. CDR3 sequence (DNA): TGTGCCAGCGGGCCCCCCAGGGGGCTCCGCGAGCAGTACTTC.

The chain combines TRBV29-1 with TRBJ1-2; 8 bases are a match to TRBD1. The J segment lost 4 bases and the V segment lost 2 bases, leaving 3 bases of the junction unmatched. From germline, CDR1 is SQVTM and CDR2 ANQGSEA. The CDR3 sequence is 13 residues long. CDR3 amino acids: CSVERDRSYGYTF. CDR3 nucleotides: TGCAGCGTTGAACGGGACAGGAGCTATGGCTACACCTTC.

The table lists this clonotype with many counts. The gene calls are TRBV28 and TRBJ1-1; D ambiguous. V lost 8 bases, J lost 10 bases, and 20 bases lay in between. CDR1 and CDR2 from the germline V gene are MDHEN and SYDVKM. This CDR3 is built from 13 residues. For the CDR3, the DNA is TGTGCCAGCCTTTATCAAAAGGATCACACAGCTTTCTTT. Translating gives CASLYQKDHTAFF.

The chain is built from TRBV19 and TRBJ1-1; TRBD1 matches 12 bases. The CDR3 has 17 amino acids. Trimming cost V 1 base and J 4 bases; bases outside gene matches: 7. The V gene's germline CDR1 is LNHDA and CDR2 SQIVND (reference sequence). CDR3 DNA: TGTGCCAGTAGTATAGGGGGACAGGGGGCAAAGAGCACTGAAGCTTTCTTT. This codes for CASSIGGQGAKSTEAFF.

This clonotype showed up just a few times. The chain has TRBV20-1 and TRBJ2-4, with 7 bases identical to TRBD2. J was trimmed by 6 bases and V by 3 bases; bases with no gene match: 5. CDR1 is DFQATT, CDR2 SNEGSKA, per germline (reference sequence). The CDR3 has 13 residues. CDR3 residues: CSARSGGINIQYF. CDR3 in DNA: TGCAGTGCTAGGTCGGGGGGTATAAACATTCAGTACTTC.

This clonotype occurred many times. This sequence joins TRBV7-2 and TRBJ1-1; D unclear. This CDR3 comprises 14 residues. The V and J ends lost 0 bases and 3 bases respectively, with 8 bases between them. Germline values: CDR1 SGHTA, CDR2 FQGNSA. CDR3 DNA: TGTGCCAGCAGCTTAGCGGTCGATTACACTGAAGCTTTCTTT. Translating gives CASSLAVDYTEAFF.

A word on this clonotype: This clone may be a read error of a much larger clone one base away. The chain joins TRBV5-1 to TRBJ2-1; D might be TRBD1 or TRBD2, each matching 5 bases. This CDR3 has 16 amino acids. Germline values: CDR1 SGHRS, CDR2 YFSETQ. Here the CDR3 reads CASSQGTVNSYNEQLF. The CDR3 DNA is TGCGCCAGCAGCCAAGGGACGGTGAACTCCTACAATGAGCAGCTCTTC.

This clonotype showed up many times. This chain connects TRBV4-3 to TRBJ2-1; 9 positions agree with TRBD2. The CDR3 runs 14 residues. CDR1 and CDR2 (germline): LGHNA, YSLEER. The ends lost 5 bases at V and 4 bases at J; junction bases unmatched: 3. The CDR3 nucleotides read TGCGCCAGCAGCACGCTAGCGGGGTACAATGAGCAGTTCTTC. Amino acids: CASSTLAGYNEQFF.

This clonotype was seen ten or more times. This chain uses TRBV7-2 with TRBJ1-2, with D tentatively TRBD1 (5 bases). With 5 bases removed from V and 3 bases from J, the gap between germline ends came to 10 bases. Germline loops: CDR1 SGHTA, CDR2 FQGNSA. This CDR3 has 13 residues. Here the CDR3 DNA reads TGTGCCAGCAGCGCGAGAGGGGACTATGGCTACACCTTC. Protein product: CASSARGDYGYTF. The whole variable domain, filled in from reference TRBV7-2 and TRBJ1-2, reads GAGVSQSPSNKVTEKGKDVELRCDPISGHTALYWYRQSLGQGLEFLIYFQGNSAPDKSGLPSDRFSAERTGGSVSTLTIQRTQQEDSAVYLCASSARGDYGYTFGSGTRLTVV.

This clonotype was counted at least ten times. The rearrangement uses TRBV7-2 and TRBJ2-7; D perhaps matches TRBD2 (5 bases). The CDR3 is 14 residues long. Per germline, CDR1 SGHTA and CDR2 FQGNSA. Trimming left V 5 bases short and J 4 bases short, with 15 bases between. CDR3 sequence reads: CASSPEVLQYEQYF. CDR3 in DNA: TGTGCCAGCAGCCCGGAGGTCCTTCAATACGAGCAGTACTTC.

Ten or more counts support this clonotype. The chain combines TRBV7-2 with TRBJ2-3; the match to TRBD2 covers 9 bases. V lost 5 bases and J lost 11; bases outside the gene matches: 14. The CDR3 contains 15 residues. Germline CDR1 is SGHTA and CDR2 is FQGNSA. The CDR3 region has the DNA TGTGCCAGCAGCCCTGGGACTAGCTACCCGGGTAGGCAGTATTTT. As protein: CASSPGTSYPGRQYF.

This clonotype showed up just a few times. This chain joins TRBV6-2 or TRBV6-3 and TRBJ1-1; 9 nucleotides agree with TRBD1. CDR1 is MNHEY, CDR2 SVGEGT, per germline. J gave up 5 bases and V 6 bases, and 13 bases lay outside the gene matches. The CDR3 runs to 16 residues. The CDR3 spells CASSPDRGSLGTEAFF. As DNA, the CDR3 is TGTGCCAGCAGCCCGGACAGGGGATCCCTCGGGACTGAAGCTTTCTTT.